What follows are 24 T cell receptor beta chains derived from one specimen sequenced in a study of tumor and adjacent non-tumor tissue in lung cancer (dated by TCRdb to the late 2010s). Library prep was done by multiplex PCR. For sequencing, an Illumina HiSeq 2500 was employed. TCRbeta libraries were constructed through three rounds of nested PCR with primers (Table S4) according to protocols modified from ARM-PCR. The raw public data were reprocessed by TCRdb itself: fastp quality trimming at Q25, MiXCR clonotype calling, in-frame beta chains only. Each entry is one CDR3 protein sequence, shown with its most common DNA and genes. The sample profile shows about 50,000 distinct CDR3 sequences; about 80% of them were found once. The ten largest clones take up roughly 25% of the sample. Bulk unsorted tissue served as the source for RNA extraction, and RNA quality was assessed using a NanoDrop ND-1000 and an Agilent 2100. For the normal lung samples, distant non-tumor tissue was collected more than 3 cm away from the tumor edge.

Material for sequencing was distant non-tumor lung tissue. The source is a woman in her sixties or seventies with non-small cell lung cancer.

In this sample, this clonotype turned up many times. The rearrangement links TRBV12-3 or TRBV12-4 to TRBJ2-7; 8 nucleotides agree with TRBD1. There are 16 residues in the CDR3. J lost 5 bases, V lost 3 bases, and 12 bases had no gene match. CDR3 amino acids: CASSFSRAGGKNEQYF. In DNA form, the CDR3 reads TGTGCCAGCAGTTTTTCGCGGGCAGGGGGCAAGAACGAGCAGTACTTC.

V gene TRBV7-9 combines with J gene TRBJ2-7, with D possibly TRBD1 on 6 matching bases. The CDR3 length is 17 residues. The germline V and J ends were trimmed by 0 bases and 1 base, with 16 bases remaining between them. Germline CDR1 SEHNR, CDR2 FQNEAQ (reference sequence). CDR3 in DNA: TGTGCCAGCAGCTTAGCGGGGCCCCAACAGGGTTCCTACGAGCAGTACTTC. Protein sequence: CASSLAGPQQGSYEQYF.

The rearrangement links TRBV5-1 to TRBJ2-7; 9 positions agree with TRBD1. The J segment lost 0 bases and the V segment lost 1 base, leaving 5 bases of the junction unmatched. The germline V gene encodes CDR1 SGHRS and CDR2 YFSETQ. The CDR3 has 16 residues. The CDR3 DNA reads TGCGCCAGCAGCTTGCCCGGGACAGGGTGCTCCTACGAGCAGTACTTC. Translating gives CASSLPGTGCSYEQYF.

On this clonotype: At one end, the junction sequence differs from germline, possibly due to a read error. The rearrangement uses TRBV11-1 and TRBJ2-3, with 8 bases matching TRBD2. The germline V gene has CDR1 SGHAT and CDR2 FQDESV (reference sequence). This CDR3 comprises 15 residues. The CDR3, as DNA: TGTGTCAGCGGGGGCCAGTTCTCTAGTACAGATACGCAGTATTTT. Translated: CVSGGQFSSTDTQYF.

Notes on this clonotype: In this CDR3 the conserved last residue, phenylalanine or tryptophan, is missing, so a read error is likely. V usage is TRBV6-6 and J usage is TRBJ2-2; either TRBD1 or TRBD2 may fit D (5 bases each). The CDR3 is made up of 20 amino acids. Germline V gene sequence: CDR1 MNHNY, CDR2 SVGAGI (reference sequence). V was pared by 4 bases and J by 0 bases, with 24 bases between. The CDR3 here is CASSSWQGRRHVPNTGELFV. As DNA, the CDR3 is TGTGCCAGCAGTTCCTGGCAGGGACGACGCCACGTCCCGAACACCGGGGAGCTGTTTGTT.

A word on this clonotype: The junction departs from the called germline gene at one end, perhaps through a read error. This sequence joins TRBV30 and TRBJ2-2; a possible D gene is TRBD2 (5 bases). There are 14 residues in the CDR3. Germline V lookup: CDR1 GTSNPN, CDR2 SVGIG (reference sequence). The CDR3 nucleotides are TGTGCCTGGAGTGTAGACGGGAACACCGGGGAGCTGCTTTTT. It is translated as CAWSVDGNTGELLF.

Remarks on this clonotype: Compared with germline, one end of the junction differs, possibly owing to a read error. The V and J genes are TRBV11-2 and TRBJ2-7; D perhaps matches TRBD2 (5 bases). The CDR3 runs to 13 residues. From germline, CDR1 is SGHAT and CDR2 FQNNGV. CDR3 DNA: TGTACCAGCGGTTCCCTCGGGCTATACGAGCAGTACTTC. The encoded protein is CTSGSLGLYEQYF.

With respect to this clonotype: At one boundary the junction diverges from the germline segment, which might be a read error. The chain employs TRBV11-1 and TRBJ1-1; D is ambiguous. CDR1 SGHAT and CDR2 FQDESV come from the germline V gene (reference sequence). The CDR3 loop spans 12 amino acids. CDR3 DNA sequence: TGTGCCAGCAGCTTTGAGGGTACTGAAGCTTTCTTC. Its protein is CASSFEGTEAFF.

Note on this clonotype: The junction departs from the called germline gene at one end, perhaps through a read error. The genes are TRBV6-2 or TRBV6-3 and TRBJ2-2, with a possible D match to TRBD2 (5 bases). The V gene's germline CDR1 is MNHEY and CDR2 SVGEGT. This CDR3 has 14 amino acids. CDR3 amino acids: CASSFSSSTGELFF. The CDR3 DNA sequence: TGTGCCAGCAGTTTTTCTTCGAGCACCGGGGAACTGTTTTTT.

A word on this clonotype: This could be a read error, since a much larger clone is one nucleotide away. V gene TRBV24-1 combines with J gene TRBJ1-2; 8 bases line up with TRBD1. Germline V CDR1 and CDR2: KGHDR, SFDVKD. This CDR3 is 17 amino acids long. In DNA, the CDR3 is TGTGCCACCAGTGACCAGGGGACAGGTCAGAGTAACCATGGCTACACCTTC. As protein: CATSDQGTGQSNHGYTF.

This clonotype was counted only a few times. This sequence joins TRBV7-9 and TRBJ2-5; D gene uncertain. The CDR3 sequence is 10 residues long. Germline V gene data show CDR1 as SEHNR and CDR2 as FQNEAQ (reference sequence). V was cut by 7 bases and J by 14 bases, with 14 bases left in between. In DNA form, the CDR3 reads TGTGCCAGCACCGGAGAGAGCCAATACTTC. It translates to CASTGESQYF.

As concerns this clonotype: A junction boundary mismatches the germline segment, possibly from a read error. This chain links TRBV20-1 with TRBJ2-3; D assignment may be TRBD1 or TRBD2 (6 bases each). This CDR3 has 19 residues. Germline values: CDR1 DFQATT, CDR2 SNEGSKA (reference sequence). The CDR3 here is CSASGTSGGISLDTDTQFF. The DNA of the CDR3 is TGCAGTGCTAGTGGGACATCAGGCGGGATCAGCCTAGACACAGATACGCAGTTTTTT.

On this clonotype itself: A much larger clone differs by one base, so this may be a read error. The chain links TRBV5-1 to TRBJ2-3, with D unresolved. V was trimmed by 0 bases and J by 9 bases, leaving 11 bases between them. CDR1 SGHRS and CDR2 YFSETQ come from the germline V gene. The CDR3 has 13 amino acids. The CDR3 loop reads CASSLDRLGTQYF. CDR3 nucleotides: TGCGCCAGCAGCTTGGACAGACTGGGGACGCAGTATTTT.

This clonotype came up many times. In DNA form, the CDR3 reads TGCGCCAGCAGCCAAAGGGGGTGGGAGCAAGGGTTCGAGCAGTACTTC. Translating it yields CASSQRGWEQGFEQYF. The chain recombines TRBV4-1 with TRBJ2-7; tentatively, D is TRBD1 (6 bases). Germline lookup yields CDR1 MGHRA and CDR2 YSYEKL. V was pared by 2 bases and J by 6 bases, with 20 bases between. This CDR3 spans 16 amino acids.

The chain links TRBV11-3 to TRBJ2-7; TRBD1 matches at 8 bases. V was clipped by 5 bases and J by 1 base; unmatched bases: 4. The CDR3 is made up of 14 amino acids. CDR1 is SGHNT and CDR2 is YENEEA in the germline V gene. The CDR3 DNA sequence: TGTGCCAGCAGCCCCGGACAGGGTTCCTACGAGCAGTACTTC. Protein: CASSPGQGSYEQYF. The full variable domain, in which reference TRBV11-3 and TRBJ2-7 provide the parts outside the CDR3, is EAGVVQSPRYKIIEKKQPVAFWCNPISGHNTLYWYLQNLGQGPELLIRYENEEAVDDSQLPKDRFSAERLKGVDSTLKIQPAELGDSAVYLCASSPGQGSYEQYFGPGTRLTVT.

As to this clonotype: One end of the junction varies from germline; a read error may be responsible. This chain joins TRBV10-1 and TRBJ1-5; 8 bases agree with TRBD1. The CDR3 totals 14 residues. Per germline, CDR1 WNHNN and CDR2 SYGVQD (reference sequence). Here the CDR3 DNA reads TGCGCCAGCAGTGAGTCGGGACAGGATCAGCCCCAGCACTTT. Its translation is CASSESGQDQPQHF.

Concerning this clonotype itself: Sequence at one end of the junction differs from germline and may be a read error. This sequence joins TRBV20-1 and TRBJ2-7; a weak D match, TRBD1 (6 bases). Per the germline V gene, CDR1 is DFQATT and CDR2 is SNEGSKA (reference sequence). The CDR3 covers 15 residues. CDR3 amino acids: CSAISGRGSSYEQCF. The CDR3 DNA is TGCAGTGCTATATCGGGCAGGGGCAGCTCCTACGAGCAGTGCTTC.

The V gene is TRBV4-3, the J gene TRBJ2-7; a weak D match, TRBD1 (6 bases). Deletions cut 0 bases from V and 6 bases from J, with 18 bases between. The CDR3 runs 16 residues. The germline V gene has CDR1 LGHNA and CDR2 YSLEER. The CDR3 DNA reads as TGCGCCAGCAGCCAAGAGGATAGGGCAGGGGTCCGCGAGCAGTACTTC. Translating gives CASSQEDRAGVREQYF.

The CDR3 reads CASSLAGRGESPLHF. The CDR3 nucleotides are TGTGCCAGCAGCTTAGCGGGGAGGGGGGAATCACCCCTCCACTTT. The chain carries TRBV7-2 and TRBJ1-6, with D maybe TRBD1 (6 bases). Germline V lookup: CDR1 SGHTA, CDR2 FQGNSA. The CDR3 consists of 15 residues. V was pared by 0 bases and J by 10 bases, with 13 bases between.

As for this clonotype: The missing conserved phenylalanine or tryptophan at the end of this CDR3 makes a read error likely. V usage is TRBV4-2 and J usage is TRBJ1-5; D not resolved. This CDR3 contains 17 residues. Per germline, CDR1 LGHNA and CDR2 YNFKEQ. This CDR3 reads CTSSQDLPGYSNQPQHL. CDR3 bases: TGTACCAGCAGCCAAGATCTTCCCGGGTATAGTAATCAGCCCCAGCATCTT.

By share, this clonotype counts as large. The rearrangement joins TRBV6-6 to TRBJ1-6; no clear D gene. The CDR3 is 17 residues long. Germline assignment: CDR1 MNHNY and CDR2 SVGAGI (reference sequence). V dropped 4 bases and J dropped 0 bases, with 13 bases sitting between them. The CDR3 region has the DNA TGTGCCAGCAGTTTTGATGAAGAGAGCTCCTATAATTCACCCCTCCACTTT. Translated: CASSFDEESSYNSPLHF.

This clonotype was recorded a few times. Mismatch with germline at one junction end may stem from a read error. As DNA, the CDR3 is TGTGCCATCAGTCGGGACCGCGGAGGATACGAGCAGTACTTT. Residues: CAISRDRGGYEQYF. V usage is TRBV11-2 and J usage is TRBJ2-7; D is tentatively TRBD1 or TRBD2 (5 bases each). Germline V gives CDR1 SGHAT, CDR2 FQNNGV. This CDR3 spans 14 amino acids.

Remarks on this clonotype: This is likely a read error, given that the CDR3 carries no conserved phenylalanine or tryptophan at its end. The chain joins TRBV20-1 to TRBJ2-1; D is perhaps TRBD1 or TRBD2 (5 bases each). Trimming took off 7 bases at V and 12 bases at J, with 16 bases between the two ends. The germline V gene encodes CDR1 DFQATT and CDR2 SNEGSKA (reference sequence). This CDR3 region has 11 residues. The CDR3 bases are TGCAGTGTTGGTCTGGGGACGCCGCAGTTCTTA. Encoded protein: CSVGLGTPQFL.

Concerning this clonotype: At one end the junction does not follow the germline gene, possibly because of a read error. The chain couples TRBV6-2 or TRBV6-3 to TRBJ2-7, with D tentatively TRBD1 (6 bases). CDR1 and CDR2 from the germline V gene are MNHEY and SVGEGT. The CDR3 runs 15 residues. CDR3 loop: CVSNSFLDSSYEQYF. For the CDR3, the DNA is TGTGTCAGCAATTCGTTCCTGGACAGCTCCTACGAGCAGTACTTC.